The clone carrying this TCR beta chain was recorded at least ten times. Antigen specificity is unknown. The CDR3 loop spans 15 amino acids. The germline V gene has CDR1 MNHEY and CDR2 SMNVEV (reference sequence). V lost 7 bases, J lost 4 bases, and 11 bases stayed unmatched. This record belongs to a study of T cells in Graves' hyperthyroidism and ophthalmopathy. As for the study in general: Staff took peripheral blood when the initial diagnosis was made, before any treatment began. Broader study findings: The majority of expanded thyroid clonotypes above 0.001 also appeared in blood.

It was RNA transcripts that yielded the amplified TCR beta CDR3 regions. During a first-round RT-PCR of the TCR CDR3, the HTBI primer set was used. TCRdb reprocessed the multiplex PCR reads with MiXCR, giving one entry per CDR3 protein. The table records hundreds of thousands of distinct CDR3 sequences, around 13% of them present only once. Stable disease denoted Graves' hyperthyroidism without ophthalmopathy progression within 18 months. Exclusion of patients followed from uncontrolled infection, other autoimmune disease, pregnancy or lactation. The TCR originated in a woman younger than 30 with Graves' hyperthyroidism. The chain uses TRBV27 and TRBJ2-7, with TRBD1 matching over 9 bases. Sequencing was done on a sample of blood. The DNA of the CDR3 is TGTGCCAGCAAGAGCCCCGGGACAGGGTTGTACGAGCAGTACTTC. Protein product: CASKSPGTGLYEQYF.